This T cell receptor beta chain is from a study of radiotherapy plus CTLA-4 blockade in lung cancer. Study-wide results and caveats: Radiotherapy with ipilimumab was followed by blood expansion of tumor-derived clones.

Some clones are missing from TCRdb's copy, which holds only in-frame ones; the method was immunoSEQ multiplex PCR. The repertoire consists of just under 60,000 clones, with around 80% occurring once and the leading ten covering 3.5% to 4%. On this clone itself: Its antigen is still unknown. Sequence at one end of the junction differs from germline and may be a read error.

The sample was peripheral blood, taken from a patient treated with radiotherapy plus ipilimumab. This clonotype was sampled from a human donor with non-small cell lung cancer who had a partial response to radiotherapy plus ipilimumab.

CDR3 residues: CASSLGTHTGIAF. The CDR3 DNA reads TGTGCCAGCAGCTTAGGGACCCACACAGGGATAGCCTTC. The chain employs TRBV7-8 and TRBJ1-2; D is possibly TRBD1 (6 bases). CDR1 and CDR2 from the germline V gene are SGHVS and FQNEAQ. This CDR3 spans 13 amino acids.